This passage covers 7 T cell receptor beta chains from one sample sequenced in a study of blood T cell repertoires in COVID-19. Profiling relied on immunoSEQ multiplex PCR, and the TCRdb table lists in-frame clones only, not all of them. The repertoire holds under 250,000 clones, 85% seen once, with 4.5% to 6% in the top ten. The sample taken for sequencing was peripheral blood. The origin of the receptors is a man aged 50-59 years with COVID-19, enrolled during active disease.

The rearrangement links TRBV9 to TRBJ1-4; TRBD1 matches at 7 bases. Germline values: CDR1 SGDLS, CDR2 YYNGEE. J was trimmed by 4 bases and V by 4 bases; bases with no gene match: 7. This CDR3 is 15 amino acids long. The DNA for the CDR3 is TGTGCCAGCAGCCGAGGGGGCAGGGTTAATGAAAAACTGTTTTTT. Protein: CASSRGGRVNEKLFF.

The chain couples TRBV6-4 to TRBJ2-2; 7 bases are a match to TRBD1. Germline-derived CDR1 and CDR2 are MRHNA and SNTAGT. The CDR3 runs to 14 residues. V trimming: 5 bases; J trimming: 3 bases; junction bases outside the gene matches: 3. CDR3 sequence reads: CASSYDRDTGELFF. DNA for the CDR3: TGTGCCAGCAGTTACGACAGGGACACCGGGGAGCTGTTTTTT.

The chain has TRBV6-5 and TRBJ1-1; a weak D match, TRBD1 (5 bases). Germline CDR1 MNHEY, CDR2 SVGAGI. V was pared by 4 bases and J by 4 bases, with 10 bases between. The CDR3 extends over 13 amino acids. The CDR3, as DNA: TGTGCCAGCAGTTTTCGACAGAGCACTGAAGCTTTCTTT. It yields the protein CASSFRQSTEAFF.

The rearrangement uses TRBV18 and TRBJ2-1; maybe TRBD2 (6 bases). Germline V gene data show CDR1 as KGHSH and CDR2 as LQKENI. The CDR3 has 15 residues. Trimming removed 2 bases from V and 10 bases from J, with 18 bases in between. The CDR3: CASSPGRESFGEQFF. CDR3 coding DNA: TGTGCCAGCTCACCAGGCCGGGAGTCTTTCGGGGAGCAGTTCTTC.

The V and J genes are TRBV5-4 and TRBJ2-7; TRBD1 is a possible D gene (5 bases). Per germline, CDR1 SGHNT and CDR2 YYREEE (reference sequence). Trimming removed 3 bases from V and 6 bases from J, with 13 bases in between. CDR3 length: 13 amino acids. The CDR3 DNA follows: TGTGCCAGCAGCTCCCCCAGGGCCGGCGAGCAGTACTTC. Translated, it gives CASSSPRAGEQYF.

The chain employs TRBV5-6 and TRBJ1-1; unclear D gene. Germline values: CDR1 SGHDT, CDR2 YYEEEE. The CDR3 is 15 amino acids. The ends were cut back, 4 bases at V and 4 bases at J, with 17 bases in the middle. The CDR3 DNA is TGTGCCAGCAGCCCGAGTCTCAATAGAGCCACTGAAGCTTTCTTT. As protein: CASSPSLNRATEAFF.

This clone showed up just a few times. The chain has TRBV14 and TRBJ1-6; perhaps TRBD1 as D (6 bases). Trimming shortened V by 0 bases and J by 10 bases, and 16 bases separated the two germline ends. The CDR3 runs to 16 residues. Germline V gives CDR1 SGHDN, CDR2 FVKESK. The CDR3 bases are TGTGCCAGCAGCCAAGATCAAGGAGGAAGGGGGTCACCCCTCCACTTT. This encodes CASSQDQGGRGSPLHF.